The 24 T cell receptor beta chains given below trace back to one sample, sequenced in a study of T cell responses to AZD1222 COVID-19 vaccine. The data were produced by immunoSEQ multiplex PCR, yet TCRdb's version contains in-frame clones alone and is incomplete. The sample has approximately 130,000 clones, roughly 91% seen once. This specimen was peripheral blood, taken on day 0 of MenACWY control vaccination. These receptors all come from an adult in good health.

This sequence joins TRBV2 and TRBJ1-3; no definite D call. Trimming left V 5 bases short and J 0 bases short, with 5 bases between. From germline, CDR1 is SNHLY and CDR2 FYNNEI. The CDR3 has 13 residues. CDR3 nucleotide sequence: TGTGCCAGCAGTTTGGGCTCTGGAAACACCATATATTTT. Its translation is CASSLGSGNTIYF.

The chain is built from TRBV29-1 and TRBJ2-7; D tentatively reads TRBD1 or TRBD2 (5 bases each). V was pared by 5 bases and J by 9 bases, with 11 bases between. This CDR3 spans 10 amino acids. Germline CDR1 SQVTM, CDR2 ANQGSEA. CDR3 protein: CSVYLGTQYF. The CDR3 nucleotides read TGCAGCGTTTATCTCGGGACGCAGTACTTC.

V and J are TRBV6-5 and TRBJ2-3; possibly TRBD1 for D (6 bases). Germline CDR1 and CDR2: MNHEY and SVGAGI. The CDR3 covers 15 residues. V was cut by 5 bases and J by 6 bases, with 18 bases left in between. The CDR3 coding sequence is TGTGCCAGCAGTCCCCTAGGACAGCTTGCGGATACGCAGTATTTT. Residues: CASSPLGQLADTQYF.

J is TRBJ2-3 and V is TRBV3-1 (or the pseudogene TRBV3-2); 12 bases fit TRBD2. CDR1 and CDR2 from the germline V gene are LGHDT and YNNKEL (reference sequence). V was clipped by 4 bases and J by 2 bases; unmatched bases: 16. The CDR3 length is 20 residues. The CDR3 nucleotides read TGTGCCAGCAGCCCGTTTACCTCCGCCGGACTAGCGGGATACACAGATACGCAGTATTTT. Protein: CASSPFTSAGLAGYTDTQYF.

The V and J genes are TRBV4-2 and TRBJ1-1; TRBD1 aligns across 7 bases. Germline V gene lookup returns CDR1 LGHNA and CDR2 YNFKEQ. The CDR3 totals 15 residues. The trim removed 4 bases at V and 4 bases at J, leaving 9 bases unmatched. CDR3 sequence (DNA): TGTGCCAGCAGCCGAGCAAGCAGGGGGGGCACTGAAGCTTTCTTT. Protein product: CASSRASRGGTEAFF.

Only a few counts were recorded for this clone. V is TRBV5-1 and J is TRBJ1-1; no firm D call. Looked up from germline, CDR1 is SGHRS and CDR2 is YFSETQ. This CDR3 is 14 amino acids long. V lost 0 bases and J lost 5, with 11 bases in between. The CDR3 loop reads CASSLEKGGTEAFF. The CDR3 DNA sequence: TGCGCCAGCAGCTTGGAAAAGGGAGGTACTGAAGCTTTCTTT.

This chain connects TRBV5-1 to TRBJ2-5; 11 positions match TRBD2. Trimming took 6 bases from V and 2 from J; bases not matched to a gene: 3. The CDR3 loop spans 14 amino acids. The germline gives CDR1 SGHRS, CDR2 YFSETQ. The CDR3 is CASNSGRAQETQYF. The CDR3 DNA reads TGCGCCAGCAATAGCGGGAGGGCGCAAGAGACCCAGTACTTC.

The V call is TRBV2, the J call TRBJ1-1, with D maybe TRBD1 (6 bases). The germline V gene has CDR1 SNHLY and CDR2 FYNNEI. Trimming stripped 10 bases from V and 1 base from J, with 19 bases between. The CDR3 is 15 residues long. CDR3 sequence (DNA): TGTGCCACCCTGGGGACAATCTCTGAGAACACTGAAGCTTTCTTT. Amino acids: CATLGTISENTEAFF. The variable domain in full, completed from reference TRBV2 and TRBJ1-1, reads EPEVTQTPSHQVTQMGQEVILRCVPISNHLYFYWYRQILGQKVEFLVSFYNNEISEKSEIFDDQFSVERPDGSNFTLKIRSTKLEDSAMYFCATLGTISENTEAFFGQGTRLTVV.

This clone was seen once. V usage is TRBV7-9 and J usage is TRBJ2-1; 8 nucleotides agree with TRBD1. V lost 4 bases, J lost 4 bases, and 9 bases stayed unmatched. There are 16 residues in the CDR3. From germline, CDR1 is SEHNR and CDR2 FQNEAQ (reference sequence). CDR3 DNA sequence: TGTGCCAGCAGCTCGTTGGGAGACAGGGGTTACAATGAGCAGTTCTTC. As protein: CASSSLGDRGYNEQFF.

The genes are TRBV27 and TRBJ1-1; 8 nucleotides align to TRBD1. After removal of 10 bases from V and 8 bases from J, the junction contained 6 bases not matched to a gene. Per the germline V gene, CDR1 is MNHEY and CDR2 is SMNVEV (reference sequence). The CDR3 runs to 11 residues. In DNA, the CDR3 is TGTGCCAAACCCGGACAGGGAGAAGCTTTCTTT. It yields the protein CAKPGQGEAFF.

J is TRBJ2-2 and V is TRBV2; TRBD2 matches 7 bases. The trim removed 6 bases at V and 3 bases at J, leaving 4 bases unmatched. The germline V gene has CDR1 SNHLY and CDR2 FYNNEI. The CDR3 runs to 14 residues. The CDR3 protein is CASRGTIDTGELFF. In DNA form, the CDR3 reads TGTGCCAGCAGGGGGACTATAGACACCGGGGAGCTGTTTTTT.

V is TRBV7-8 and J is TRBJ2-1; 8 positions agree with TRBD2. The CDR3 loop spans 17 amino acids. Germline loops: CDR1 SGHVS, CDR2 FQNEAQ. The V gene end was trimmed by 6 bases and the J gene end by 3 bases; junction bases not matched to a gene: 13. CDR3 region: CASRNDYGAGDYNEQFF. The CDR3 nucleotides read TGTGCCAGCAGAAACGACTATGGAGCGGGAGACTACAATGAGCAGTTCTTC.

This clone was detected only once. The chain uses TRBV11-1 and TRBJ2-2; no clear D gene. CDR1 is SGHAT and CDR2 is FQDESV in the germline V gene (reference sequence). The germline V and J ends were trimmed by 2 bases and 8 bases, with 6 bases remaining between them. The CDR3 contains 12 residues. In DNA form, the CDR3 reads TGTGCCAGCAGCTTATCAGTGGGGGAGCTGTTTTTT. Its protein product is CASSLSVGELFF.

This chain connects TRBV6-5 to TRBJ2-5; D gene uncertain. Germline V gene lookup returns CDR1 MNHEY and CDR2 SVGAGI. V lost 6 bases and J lost 3, with 2 bases in between. The CDR3 spans 10 residues. DNA of the CDR3: TGTGCCAGCAGGGAAGAGACCCAGTACTTC. Amino acids: CASREETQYF.

V and J are TRBV11-3 and TRBJ2-7; TRBD2 agrees at 7 bases. Germline V gives CDR1 SGHNT, CDR2 YENEEA. V lost 9 bases and J lost 1; bases outside the gene matches: 9. The CDR3 spans 14 residues. CDR3 loop: CASTQRAGSYEQYF. The CDR3 DNA reads as TGTGCCAGTACCCAACGAGCGGGATCCTACGAGCAGTACTTC.

The CDR3 loop reads CASSRLGVGSYNEQFF. The CDR3 DNA reads as TGTGCCAGCAGTCGTCTGGGAGTCGGGTCCTACAATGAGCAGTTCTTC. This chain connects TRBV13 to TRBJ2-1; possible D gene TRBD2, 5 bases. The CDR3 sequence is 16 residues long. Germline assignment: CDR1 PRHDT and CDR2 FYEKMQ (reference sequence). Deletions cut 6 bases from V and 1 base from J, with 16 bases between.

The chain has TRBV7-9 and TRBJ1-1; 8 bases match TRBD1. With 6 bases clipped from V and 11 bases from J, the junction kept 14 bases outside the gene matches. This CDR3 contains 14 residues. Germline CDR1 reads SEHNR; CDR2 reads FQNEAQ (reference sequence). CDR3 sequence (DNA): TGTGCCAGCAGTTACACCGGGACAGGCCGAAATGCTTTCTTT. Translated: CASSYTGTGRNAFF.

The chain has TRBV21-1 and TRBJ2-4; the DNA was not used to check the table's D call, TRBD2. TRBV21-1 is a known pseudogene. This CDR3 has 17 amino acids. The CDR3, as DNA: TGTGCCAGCAGCAACGCTCTAGCGGGCCCAGCCAAAAACATTCAGTACTTC. It is translated as CASSNALAGPAKNIQYF.

This chain uses TRBV6-5 with TRBJ2-7, with 7 bases that match TRBD1. The trim removed 2 bases at V and 3 bases at J, leaving 10 bases unmatched. This CDR3 is built from 16 residues. CDR1 and CDR2 (germline): MNHEY, SVGAGI. The CDR3 nucleotides are TGTGCCAGCAGTTACGGAACCGGGACAGTGAACTACGAGCAGTACTTC. Its protein is CASSYGTGTVNYEQYF.

This clone was counted only a few times. This chain links TRBV5-6 with TRBJ1-2; 8 nucleotides line up with TRBD1. CDR1 and CDR2 (germline): SGHDT, YYEEEE. This CDR3 region has 15 residues. J gave up 5 bases and V 4 bases, and 10 bases lay outside the gene matches. In DNA form, the CDR3 reads TGTGCCAGCAGCGATAACGACAGGGGAGGGTATGGCTACACCTTC. This gives the protein CASSDNDRGGYGYTF.

This chain joins TRBV5-6 and TRBJ1-6, with D perhaps TRBD1 (5 bases). This CDR3 comprises 14 residues. The V end lost 2 bases, the J end lost 8 bases, and 11 bases lay between the germline ends. Germline CDR1 reads SGHDT; CDR2 reads YYEEEE. This CDR3 is CASSFGQGYSPLHF. The DNA of the CDR3 is TGTGCCAGCAGCTTCGGGCAGGGCTATTCACCCCTCCACTTT.

In its sample, this clone was seen a few times. The chain has TRBV14 and TRBJ2-1, with D tentatively TRBD2 (5 bases). V dropped 4 bases and J dropped 0 bases, with 10 bases sitting between them. The CDR3 sequence is 15 residues long. Germline-derived CDR1 and CDR2 are SGHDN and FVKESK. The DNA for the CDR3 is TGTGCCAGCAGCCCAACTAGAGCCTCCTACAATGAGCAGTTCTTC. Translating it yields CASSPTRASYNEQFF.

The chain's CDR3 is CASSSTPGSGANVLTF. CDR3 nucleotide sequence: TGTGCCAGCAGTTCTACGCCGGGCTCTGGGGCCAACGTCCTGACTTTC. V gene TRBV27 combines with J gene TRBJ2-6; D is ambiguous. Trimming stripped 4 bases from V and 0 bases from J, with 10 bases between. The CDR3 runs 16 residues. Germline V gene data show CDR1 as MNHEY and CDR2 as SMNVEV (reference sequence).

The genes are TRBV5-4 and TRBJ2-2; TRBD1 aligns across 11 bases. Germline-derived CDR1 and CDR2 are SGHNT and YYREEE (reference sequence). The CDR3 loop spans 15 amino acids. The junction had 4 bases not matched to a gene; V was cut back by 4 bases and J by 5 bases. In DNA form, the CDR3 reads TGTGCCAGCAGCGTAGGACAGGGGGCTACCGGGGAGCTGTTTTTT. Translation: CASSVGQGATGELFF. Looking up the rest from reference TRBV5-4 and TRBJ2-2 gives the full variable domain: ETGVTQSPTHLIKTRGQQVTLRCSSQSGHNTVSWYQQALGQGPQFIFQYYREEENGRGNFPPRFSGLQFPNYSSELNVNALELDDSALYLCASSVGQGATGELFFGEGSRLTVL.